Each of the 13 T cell receptor beta chains below was sequenced from the same sample in a study of blood T cell repertoires in COVID-19. TCRdb keeps only in-frame clones here, not all; method: immunoSEQ multiplex PCR. Among hundreds of thousands of clones, roughly 86% were seen once, and the ten largest hold roughly 0.8%. The sequenced material came from peripheral blood. These receptors all stem from a woman between 25 and 40 years old with acute or convalescent COVID-19.

This chain uses TRBV4-2 with TRBJ2-7; weak D call: TRBD1 (5 bases). The CDR3 covers 11 residues. V lost 4 bases and J lost 7, with 8 bases in between. CDR1 and CDR2 from the germline V gene are LGHNA and YNFKEQ. The CDR3 loop is CASSRSGEQYF. CDR3 nucleotides: TGTGCCAGCAGCCGCTCAGGGGAGCAGTACTTC.

The chain combines TRBV7-2 with TRBJ2-5; 8 nucleotides align to TRBD2. V lost 4 bases, J lost 5 bases, and 12 bases stayed unmatched. The germline CDR1 and CDR2 sequences are SGHTA and FQGNSA. The CDR3 sequence is 16 residues long. As DNA, the CDR3 is TGTGCCAGCAGCTCTCGGACTAGCAGGCGCGGGGAGACCCAGTACTTC. Translation: CASSSRTSRRGETQYF.

This sequence joins TRBV4-1 and TRBJ1-4; D ambiguous. Germline CDR1 is MGHRA and CDR2 is YSYEKL. V lost 2 bases to trimming and J lost 4 bases, with 11 bases between them. This CDR3 is 15 amino acids long. This CDR3 is CASSQFGLINEKLFF. The DNA for the CDR3 is TGCGCCAGCAGCCAATTCGGACTGATTAATGAAAAACTGTTTTTT.

The chain joins TRBV12-3 or TRBV12-4 to TRBJ2-5; D is unclear. V lost 4 bases and J 5 bases, leaving 5 bases between the germline ends. CDR3 length equals 11 residues. CDR3 loop: CASSSGETQYF. Written as DNA, the CDR3 is TGTGCCAGCAGTTCGGGTGAGACCCAGTACTTC.

This clone showed up just once. This same CDR3 is encoded by further DNA sequences in the sample. This rearrangement joins TRBV20-1 to TRBJ2-1; maybe TRBD2 (6 bases). V was pared by 6 bases and J by 7 bases, with 10 bases between. The CDR3 spans 11 residues. CDR1 is DFQATT and CDR2 is SNEGSKA in the germline V gene (reference sequence). Here the CDR3 reads CSARLVNEQFF. As DNA, the CDR3 is TGCAGTGCGCGACTAGTAAATGAGCAGTTCTTC.

V usage is TRBV5-1 and J usage is TRBJ2-7; TRBD2 matches at 14 bases. The CDR3 spans 17 residues. V gave up 3 bases and J gave up 2 bases; unmatched junction bases: 7. Germline assignment: CDR1 SGHRS and CDR2 YFSETQ. The DNA for the CDR3 is TGCGCCAGCAGCTCGGGACTAGCGGGAGTGGGGGCCTACGAGCAGTACTTC. Its translation: CASSSGLAGVGAYEQYF.

CDR3 amino acids: CACSGQLNTEAFF. For the CDR3, the DNA is TGTGCCTGTTCGGGACAACTAAACACTGAAGCTTTCTTT. The chain carries TRBV30 and TRBJ1-1, with D perhaps TRBD1 (6 bases). Germline V gives CDR1 GTSNPN, CDR2 SVGIG (reference sequence). Trimming took off 6 bases at V and 2 bases at J, with 13 bases between the two ends. The CDR3 is 13 amino acids.

The chain couples TRBV19 to TRBJ1-6; no firm D call. The length of the CDR3 is 12 residues. Trimming left V 5 bases short and J 6 bases short, with 5 bases between. Germline lookup yields CDR1 LNHDA and CDR2 SQIVND (reference sequence). CDR3 sequence (DNA): TGTGCCAGTAGTTGGAGTAATTCACCCCTCCACTTT. It yields the protein CASSWSNSPLHF.

The chain couples TRBV6-5 to TRBJ2-1; D gene ambiguous. Trimming cost V 3 bases and J 1 base, with 7 bases left between them. CDR1 and CDR2 (germline): MNHEY, SVGAGI. This CDR3 is 14 amino acids long. The CDR3 is CASSYSGSYNEQFF. The CDR3, as DNA: TGTGCCAGCAGTTATTCAGGATCCTACAATGAGCAGTTCTTC.

V usage is TRBV3-1 (or the pseudogene TRBV3-2) and J usage is TRBJ2-7; 8 positions agree with TRBD1. The V gene's germline CDR1 is LGHDT and CDR2 YNNKEL (reference sequence). V lost 3 bases and J lost 7; bases outside the gene matches: 8. This CDR3 contains 14 residues. CDR3: CASSQPGQATEQYF. In DNA form, the CDR3 reads TGTGCCAGCAGCCAGCCGGGACAGGCTACGGAGCAGTACTTC.

The V call is TRBV18, the J call TRBJ2-1; 9 bases are shared with TRBD2. The trim removed 2 bases at V and 8 bases at J, leaving 10 bases unmatched. The V gene's germline CDR1 is KGHSH and CDR2 LQKENI. The CDR3 consists of 16 residues. The chain's CDR3 is CASSPWREGLGYEQFF. The DNA of the CDR3 is TGTGCCAGCTCACCATGGCGGGAGGGCCTAGGGTATGAGCAGTTCTTC.

The chain has TRBV7-2 and TRBJ1-2; TRBD1 matches at 8 bases. CDR3 length equals 16 residues. V shed 4 bases, J shed 4 bases, and the junction held 11 bases outside the gene matches. Germline V CDR1 and CDR2: SGHTA, FQGNSA. CDR3 coding DNA: TGTGCCAGCAGCTCCGGACAGGGAGTTCCATTCTATGGCTACACCTTC. It encodes CASSSGQGVPFYGYTF. The whole variable domain, remainder taken from reference TRBV7-2 and TRBJ1-2, is GAGVSQSPSNKVTEKGKDVELRCDPISGHTALYWYRQSLGQGLEFLIYFQGNSAPDKSGLPSDRFSAERTGGSVSTLTIQRTQQEDSAVYLCASSSGQGVPFYGYTFGSGTRLTVV.

Here the CDR3 reads CASSFRQGSQYF. In DNA form, the CDR3 reads TGTGCCAGCAGTTTTAGGCAGGGCTCGCAGTATTTT. This sequence joins TRBV27 and TRBJ2-3, with D tentatively TRBD1 (5 bases). Germline lookup yields CDR1 MNHEY and CDR2 SMNVEV (reference sequence). CDR3 length equals 12 residues. V lost 3 bases and J 10 bases, leaving 11 bases between the germline ends.